This is a list of T cell receptor beta chains from one sample in a study of early T cells in non-severe SARS-CoV-2 infection. Each CDR3 protein is one row after TCRdb ran MiXCR on the 5' RACE reads. The sample lists some 50,000 distinct CDR3 sequences, about 4.2% seen once, with roughly 6.4% in the top ten. The sample was whole blood. These receptors all come from an adult who was a healthcare worker with PCR-confirmed SARS-CoV-2 infection or an uninfected control (not recorded which). Both conserved end residues are part of each CDR3. The order of the fields is CDR3 protein, CDR3 DNA, D gene, CDR3 length, J gene, V gene, clone size. D genes are given only for firm matches. Expanded clones get a size class; other rows say once, few or many, or leave the size out.

CDR3: CASSLRPALGEQYF
DNA: TGTGCCAGCAGCTTAAGGCCCGCGCTGGGGGAGCAGTACTTC
D: NA
length: 14
J: TRBJ2-7
V: TRBV7-2
size: many

CDR3: CAWSPGLSRGYTF
DNA: TGTGCCTGGAGCCCGGGACTCAGCCGTGGCTACACCTTC
D: NA
length: 13
J: TRBJ1-2
V: TRBV30
size: NA

CDR3: CASSLRGGRGYNEQFF
DNA: TGTGCCAGCAGTTTACGGGGCGGGAGGGGATACAATGAGCAGTTCTTC
D: TRBD2
length: 16
J: TRBJ2-1
V: TRBV27
size: many

CDR3: CASSPLPGTRRDEQFF
DNA: TGTGCCAGCAGCCCGCTCCCCGGGACTAGGCGCGATGAGCAGTTCTTC
D: TRBD2
length: 16
J: TRBJ2-1
V: TRBV6-9
size: many

CDR3: CASSYRTGYEPQHF
DNA: TGTGCCAGCAGTTACCGGACAGGGTACGAGCCCCAGCATTTT
D: TRBD1
length: 14
J: TRBJ1-5
V: TRBV6-6
size: NA

CDR3: CASSLARLAGGLDEQFF
DNA: TGTGCCAGCAGCTTAGCTCGTCTGGCGGGAGGGCTCGATGAGCAGTTCTTC
D: TRBD2
length: 17
J: TRBJ2-1
V: TRBV7-2
size: many

CDR3: CASALTGGAGGYTF
DNA: TGTGCCAGCGCCCTGACAGGGGGCGCAGGTGGCTACACCTTC
D: TRBD1
length: 14
J: TRBJ1-2
V: TRBV2
size: many

CDR3: CATSDPLAGSGAGSNEQFF
DNA: TGTGCCACCAGTGATCCCTTAGCGGGGTCAGGGGCTGGGTCAAATGAGCAGTTCTTC
D: TRBD2
length: 19
J: TRBJ2-1
V: TRBV24-1
size: many

CDR3: CASSQDGGQSSSNEKLFF
DNA: TGCGCCAGCAGCCAAGATGGCGGACAGAGTTCGTCTAATGAAAAACTGTTTTTT
D: NA
length: 18
J: TRBJ1-4
V: TRBV4-1
size: many

CDR3: CSPSGGSSYEQYF
DNA: TGCAGTCCCAGCGGAGGTAGCTCCTACGAGCAGTACTTC
D: NA
length: 13
J: TRBJ2-7
V: TRBV20-1
size: many

CDR3: CASSGTAYNEQFF
DNA: TGTGCCAGCAGCGGGACAGCATACAATGAGCAGTTCTTC
D: TRBD1
length: 13
J: TRBJ2-1
V: TRBV5-6
size: many

CDR3: CASRPESDTQYF
DNA: TGTGCCAGCAGACCCGAGTCAGATACGCAGTATTTT
D: NA
length: 12
J: TRBJ2-3
V: TRBV7-9
size: many

CDR3: CSTVPPGGSNQPQHF
DNA: TGCAGTACCGTACCTCCCGGGGGTAGCAATCAGCCCCAGCATTTT
D: NA
length: 15
J: TRBJ1-5
V: TRBV20-1
size: many

CDR3: CSAPTSSREQYF
DNA: TGCAGTGCTCCAACTTCGAGCCGCGAGCAGTACTTC
D: NA
length: 12
J: TRBJ2-7
V: TRBV20-1
size: NA

CDR3: CSARASGRSETQYF
DNA: TGCAGTGCAAGGGCTAGCGGGAGATCGGAGACCCAGTACTTC
D: TRBD2
length: 14
J: TRBJ2-5
V: TRBV20-1
size: NA

CDR3: CSARVPKAANEQFF
DNA: TGCAGTGCTAGGGTACCTAAAGCGGCCAATGAGCAGTTCTTC
D: NA
length: 14
J: TRBJ2-1
V: TRBV20-1
size: NA

CDR3: CASSLGGSISEQFF
DNA: TGTGCCAGCAGCTTAGGCGGGAGTATCTCTGAGCAGTTCTTC
D: TRBD2
length: 14
J: TRBJ2-1
V: TRBV7-2
size: NA

CDR3: CSARRPAGYNEQFF
DNA: TGCAGTGCTAGACGTCCCGCGGGCTACAATGAGCAGTTCTTC
D: NA
length: 14
J: TRBJ2-1
V: TRBV20-1
size: few

CDR3: CASSSGDTQYF
DNA: TGCGCCAGCAGCTCTGGAGATACGCAGTATTTT
D: NA
length: 11
J: TRBJ2-3
V: TRBV5-1
size: few

CDR3: CASSGGRGSYNEQFF
DNA: TGCGCCAGCAGTGGGGGCAGGGGCTCCTACAATGAGCAGTTCTTC
D: NA
length: 15
J: TRBJ2-1
V: TRBV10-1
size: many

CDR3: CASSYSKQSNTEAFF
DNA: TGTGCCAGCAGTTACTCGAAACAGTCGAACACTGAAGCTTTCTTT
D: NA
length: 15
J: TRBJ1-1
V: TRBV6-5
size: NA

CDR3: CASSMGLDNEQFF
DNA: TGTGCCAGTAGTATGGGACTTGACAATGAGCAGTTCTTC
D: NA
length: 13
J: TRBJ2-1
V: TRBV19
size: NA

CDR3: CASSYGTSGKIVNTGELFF
DNA: TGTGCCAGCAGTTATGGGACTAGCGGGAAGATAGTAAACACCGGGGAGCTGTTTTTT
D: TRBD2
length: 19
J: TRBJ2-2
V: TRBV6-2/TRBV6-3
size: NA

CDR3: CASTRGASSYNEQFF
DNA: TGTGCCAGTACTCGGGGCGCCAGCTCCTACAATGAGCAGTTCTTC
D: NA
length: 15
J: TRBJ2-1
V: TRBV19
size: many

CDR3: CASSPGRDTQYF
DNA: TGTGCCAGCAGCCCCGGTAGAGATACGCAGTATTTT
D: NA
length: 12
J: TRBJ2-3
V: TRBV7-9
size: many

CDR3: CAISDRDSSNQPQHF
DNA: TGTGCCATCAGTGACAGGGACAGTAGCAATCAGCCCCAGCATTTT
D: TRBD1
length: 15
J: TRBJ1-5
V: TRBV10-3
size: many

CDR3: CASSSGTAFSGANVLTF
DNA: TGTGCCAGCAGCTCCGGGACAGCTTTCTCTGGGGCCAACGTCCTGACTTTC
D: TRBD1
length: 17
J: TRBJ2-6
V: TRBV11-2
size: NA

CDR3: CATSITGVRETQYF
DNA: TGTGCCACCAGCATAACAGGGGTACGGGAGACCCAGTACTTC
D: TRBD1
length: 14
J: TRBJ2-5
V: TRBV15
size: NA

CDR3: CSLGGSAVPDTQYF
DNA: TGCAGTCTGGGGGGTAGCGCAGTTCCAGATACGCAGTATTTT
D: NA
length: 14
J: TRBJ2-3
V: TRBV20-1
size: few

CDR3: CASSLRGTGNQPQHF
DNA: TGTGCCAGCAGTTTACGGGGAACAGGCAATCAGCCCCAGCATTTT
D: NA
length: 15
J: TRBJ1-5
V: TRBV12-3/TRBV12-4
size: many

CDR3: CSARSAGQGNYEQYF
DNA: TGCAGTGCTAGATCAGCGGGACAGGGAAACTACGAGCAGTACTTC
D: TRBD1
length: 15
J: TRBJ2-7
V: TRBV20-1
size: few

CDR3: CSVAGTLGTEAFF
DNA: TGCAGCGTGGCCGGGACACTGGGCACTGAAGCTTTCTTT
D: NA
length: 13
J: TRBJ1-1
V: TRBV29-1
size: NA

CDR3: CASSDRDGREEQYF
DNA: TGTGCCAGCAGTGATAGGGACGGTCGAGAGGAGCAGTACTTC
D: NA
length: 14
J: TRBJ2-7
V: TRBV6-1
size: few

CDR3: CASSPRDGTEAFF
DNA: TGTGCCAGCAGCCCCAGGGATGGTACTGAAGCTTTCTTT
D: NA
length: 13
J: TRBJ1-1
V: TRBV7-3
size: few

CDR3: CASKFASGNTIYF
DNA: TGTGCCAGCAAATTTGCCTCTGGAAACACCATATATTTT
D: NA
length: 13
J: TRBJ1-3
V: TRBV11-2
size: many

CDR3: CSAREARTYEQYF
DNA: TGCAGTGCTAGAGAGGCCAGAACCTACGAGCAGTACTTC
D: NA
length: 13
J: TRBJ2-7
V: TRBV20-1
size: many

CDR3: CASSPGGPLFEQFF
DNA: TGTGCCAGCAGCCCGGGGGGACCCCTCTTTGAGCAGTTCTTC
D: TRBD2
length: 14
J: TRBJ2-1
V: TRBV7-2
size: many

CDR3: CASSSRLAGGFYEQYF
DNA: TGTGCCAGCAGCTCTCGACTAGCGGGAGGGTTTTACGAGCAGTACTTC
D: TRBD2
length: 16
J: TRBJ2-7
V: TRBV7-2
size: few

CDR3: CAISEYTGYEQFF
DNA: TGTGCCATCAGTGAGTACACGGGATATGAGCAGTTCTTC
D: NA
length: 13
J: TRBJ2-1
V: TRBV10-3
size: NA

CDR3: CASSPNWGGDEQYF
DNA: TGTGCCAGCAGCCCCAACTGGGGAGGAGACGAGCAGTACTTC
D: NA
length: 14
J: TRBJ2-7
V: TRBV7-2
size: many

CDR3: CATRTSGNEQFF
DNA: TGTGCCACCAGGACTAGCGGGAATGAGCAGTTCTTC
D: TRBD2
length: 12
J: TRBJ2-1
V: TRBV10-3
size: many

CDR3: CASKATGTGVNEQYF
DNA: TGTGCCAGCAAGGCCACCGGGACAGGGGTCAACGAGCAGTACTTC
D: TRBD1
length: 15
J: TRBJ2-7
V: TRBV6-5
size: medium-sized

CDR3: CASSSELATGELFF
DNA: TGTGCCAGCAGCTCCGAACTAGCAACCGGGGAGCTGTTTTTT
D: NA
length: 14
J: TRBJ2-2
V: TRBV7-3
size: many

CDR3: CASRGQINSNQPQHF
DNA: TGTGCCAGCAGAGGACAGATCAATAGCAATCAGCCCCAGCATTTT
D: NA
length: 15
J: TRBJ1-5
V: TRBV2
size: many

CDR3: CASRLTGGNMYGYTF
DNA: TGTGCCAGCAGATTAACAGGGGGCAATATGTATGGCTACACCTTC
D: TRBD1
length: 15
J: TRBJ1-2
V: TRBV6-6
size: many

CDR3: CASMPWASYNEQFF
DNA: TGTGCCAGTATGCCTTGGGCCTCCTACAATGAGCAGTTCTTC
D: NA
length: 14
J: TRBJ2-1
V: TRBV19
size: many

CDR3: CASSLLAGAYNEQFF
DNA: TGTGCCAGCAGCTTACTAGCGGGGGCCTACAATGAGCAGTTCTTC
D: TRBD2
length: 15
J: TRBJ2-1
V: TRBV7-2
size: medium-sized